Included here is one TCR beta chain sequence, with context. This record belongs to a study of blood T cell repertoires in COVID-19. Study in general: Donors in the United States, Italy and Spain gave samples during acute or convalescent COVID-19. T cells, B-cell-depleted T cells, or PBMCs provided the cDNA or gDNA that served as material.

Only in-frame clones appear in the TCRdb table, and some are missing; sequencing was by immunoSEQ multiplex PCR. The table shows over 200,000 clones, with about nine tenths occurring only once. Participants' own reports of clinical history determined their cohort assignment. Donors of Cohort 3 who recovered were those that had two negative PCRs, clearance, or symptom resolution. The CDR3 length is 11 residues. V lost 9 bases and J lost 6, with 10 bases in between. CDR1 is KGHDR, CDR2 SFDVKD, per germline. The V gene is TRBV24-1, the J gene TRBJ1-2; the D is unclear. The sample comprised PBMCs or T cells enriched from blood (not recorded which). This receptor was taken from a man between 18 and 35 years old who had recovered from COVID-19. The CDR3 nucleotides read TGTGCCACCGCGGGGATCGATGGCTACACCTTC. Translated: CATAGIDGYTF.